These T cell receptor beta chains were read from a single sample in a study of siplizumab effects on memory and regulatory T cells. The method was immunoSEQ multiplex PCR; TCRdb's version includes in-frame clones alone and lacks a portion of them. The sample lists 100,000 or so clones, about 91% seen once, with about 2.6% in the top ten. Sample: CD4+ T cells sorted from blood. The receptors were sampled from a human donor in good health. Some clones in this sample may be carry-over from other donors' samples. Both conserved end residues are trimmed from each CDR3. Each record gives: J gene, V gene, CDR3 protein.

>.|TRBV7-7
ASSRTQSSEQY
>TRBJ1-2|TRBV30
AWSRGGGYT
>TRBJ2-1|TRBV2
ASRIPPGLAGGTIYNEQF
>TRBJ2-2|TRBV9
ASSVGLSTGELF
>TRBJ2-2|TRBV19
ASRVGWIRNTGELF
>TRBJ2-1|TRBV15
ATSRRRERGNEQF
>TRBJ1-2|TRBV5-6
ASSLRDTDEYGYT
>TRBJ1-2|TRBV28
ASSYRVSGYT
>TRBJ1-4|TRBV29-1
SVQDRANEKLF
>TRBJ1-5|TRBV28
ASSPTGLSNQPQH
>TRBJ2-1|TRBV28
ASSLWGGNNEQF
>TRBJ2-2|TRBV28
ASSYLGSGITGKGGTGELF
>TRBJ1-1|TRBV18
ASSPPVSDSRAF
>TRBJ2-2|TRBV5-1
ASSLEDQLF